This entry describes one T cell receptor (beta chain). Its antigen is as yet unknown. Amplified regions were TCR beta CDR3 sequences from RNA transcripts. The TCR CDR3 first-round RT-PCR relied on the HTBI primer set. TCRdb re-called the multiplex PCR reads through MiXCR, storing one row per CDR3 protein. This table holds fewer than 400,000 distinct CDR3 sequences, more than 12% found once. Germline V gives CDR1 SGHRS, CDR2 YFSETQ. Trimming took 1 base from V and 4 from J; bases not matched to a gene: 4. The CDR3 is made up of 16 amino acids. This record comes from a study of T cells in Graves' hyperthyroidism and ophthalmopathy. Study-level background: The initial diagnosis was the point when peripheral blood was collected, ahead of any treatment.

Whole-study findings and limits: Model predictions of ophthalmopathy came a median 6.5 months before onset.

Among ophthalmopathy patients, the Clinical Activity Score reached at least 3, the NOSPECS grade reached at least 4, and duration remained under 3 months. PBMCs were sourced from roughly 9.7 ml fresh peripheral blood. The specimen was blood. The rearrangement links TRBV5-1 to TRBJ2-5; 13 nucleotides match TRBD2. The receptor was derived from a man aged 50-60 years with Graves' ophthalmopathy. The CDR3 sequence is CASSLPGLAGRETQYF. The CDR3 coding sequence is TGCGCCAGCAGCTTGCCGGGACTAGCGGGAAGAGAGACCCAGTACTTC.